The 7 T cell receptor beta chains below all came from one sample that was sequenced in a study of beta chain features in type 1 diabetes. Sequencing targeted expressed TCRB transcripts, as all isolated RNA had been reverse transcribed. Sequencing used immunoSEQ multiplex PCR; TCRdb keeps in-frame clones, though not all of them. The sample has fewer than 350,000 clones, around 20% seen once. What was sequenced was naive CD4+ T cells from blood. Every receptor here comes from a woman younger than 30 in good health.

The CDR3 sequence: CASSSGTGGVGNQPQHF. For the CDR3, the DNA is TGCGCCAGCAGCTCCGGGACAGGGGGCGTCGGCAATCAGCCCCAGCATTTT. The chain joins TRBV5-1 to TRBJ1-5, with 12 bases matching TRBD1. Unmatched junction bases numbered 6, after V lost 3 bases and J lost 2 bases. This CDR3 is 17 amino acids long. The germline CDR1 and CDR2 sequences are SGHRS and YFSETQ.

V and J are TRBV5-4 and TRBJ2-7; D possibly corresponds to TRBD1 (6 bases). The CDR3 extends over 15 amino acids. From germline, CDR1 is SGHNT and CDR2 YYREEE (reference sequence). Between the trimmed V and J ends, which lost 5 bases and 3 bases, there was a span of 18 bases. CDR3 sequence reads: CASSPGTTGFYEQYF. In DNA, the CDR3 is TGTGCCAGCAGTCCCGGGACAACAGGGTTCTACGAGCAGTACTTC. The full variable domain, in which reference TRBV5-4 and TRBJ2-7 provide the parts outside the CDR3, is ETGVTQSPTHLIKTRGQQVTLRCSSQSGHNTVSWYQQALGQGPQFIFQYYREEENGRGNFPPRFSGLQFPNYSSELNVNALELDDSALYLCASSPGTTGFYEQYFGPGTRLTVT.

This clone was detected only once. The chain is built from TRBV2 and TRBJ2-5; 7 bases fit TRBD1. The CDR3 is 14 amino acids. The V and J ends lost 6 bases and 2 bases, in that order; junction bases with no gene match: 6. From germline, CDR1 is SNHLY and CDR2 FYNNEI. The CDR3, as DNA: TGTGCCAGCAGCGGACAGGACCGTCAAGAGACCCAGTACTTC. Its protein is CASSGQDRQETQYF.

This clone occurred a few times. The V gene is TRBV7-9, the J gene TRBJ1-4; 7 bases are shared with TRBD1. The J segment lost 17 bases and the V segment lost 5 bases, leaving 14 bases of the junction unmatched. The CDR3 has 13 amino acids. Germline V gives CDR1 SEHNR, CDR2 FQNEAQ (reference sequence). The CDR3 loop is CASSPQGGTAAFF. The CDR3 bases are TGTGCCAGCAGCCCCCAAGGTGGGACAGCGGCATTTTTT.

This clone has only a few counts. A read error may account for a junction end that differs from germline. This chain joins TRBV27 and TRBJ2-7; D unresolved. The germline V gene has CDR1 MNHEY and CDR2 SMNVEV (reference sequence). CDR3 length: 11 residues. CDR3 sequence reads: CARESSHEQYF. As DNA, the CDR3 is TGTGCCAGGGAGTCCTCCCACGAGCAGTACTTC.

This clone appeared a single time. This chain connects TRBV7-9 to TRBJ2-1; no firm D call. CDR1 is SEHNR and CDR2 is FQNEAQ in the germline V gene (reference sequence). The CDR3 contains 12 residues. V gave up 2 bases and J gave up 8 bases, with 7 bases separating them. The CDR3 reads CASSLWQDEQFF. As DNA, the CDR3 is TGTGCCAGCAGCTTATGGCAGGATGAGCAGTTCTTC.

The chain links TRBV27 to TRBJ1-4, with D possibly being TRBD1 (6 bases). V was shortened by 2 bases and J by 1 base, with 8 bases between the two germline ends. The CDR3 contains 15 residues. Germline V lookup: CDR1 MNHEY, CDR2 SMNVEV (reference sequence). The CDR3 reads CASSLTGRTNEKLFF. CDR3 DNA sequence: TGTGCCAGCAGTTTAACAGGGAGAACTAATGAAAAACTGTTTTTT. Using reference TRBV27 and TRBJ1-4 for the parts outside the CDR3, the full variable domain is EAQVTQNPRYLITVTGKKLTVTCSQNMNHEYMSWYRQDPGLGLRQIYYSMNVEVTDKGDVPEGYKVSRKEKRNFPLILESPSPNQTSLYFCASSLTGRTNEKLFFGSGTQLSVL.